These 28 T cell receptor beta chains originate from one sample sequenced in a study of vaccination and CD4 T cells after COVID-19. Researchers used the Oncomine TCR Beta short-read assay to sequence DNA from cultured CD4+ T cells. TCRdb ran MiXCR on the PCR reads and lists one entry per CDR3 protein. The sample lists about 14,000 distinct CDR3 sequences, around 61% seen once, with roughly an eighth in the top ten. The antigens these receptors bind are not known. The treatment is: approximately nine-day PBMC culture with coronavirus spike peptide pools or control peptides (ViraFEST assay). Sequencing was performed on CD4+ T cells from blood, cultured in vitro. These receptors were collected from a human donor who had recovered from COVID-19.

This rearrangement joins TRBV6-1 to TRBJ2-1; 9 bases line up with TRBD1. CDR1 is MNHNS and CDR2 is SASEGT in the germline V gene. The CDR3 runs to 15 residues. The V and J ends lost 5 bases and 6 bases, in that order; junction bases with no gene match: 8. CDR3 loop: CASSQNLGQGNEQFF. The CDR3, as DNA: TGTGCCAGCAGTCAAAACCTGGGACAGGGCAATGAGCAGTTCTTC.

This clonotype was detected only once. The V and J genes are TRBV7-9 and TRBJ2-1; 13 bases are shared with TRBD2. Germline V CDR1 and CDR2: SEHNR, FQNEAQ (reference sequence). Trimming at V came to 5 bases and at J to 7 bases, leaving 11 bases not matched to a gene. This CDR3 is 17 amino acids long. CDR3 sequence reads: CASSQWATSGRGNEQFF. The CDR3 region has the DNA TGTGCCAGCAGCCAGTGGGCAACTAGCGGGAGGGGAAATGAGCAGTTCTTC.

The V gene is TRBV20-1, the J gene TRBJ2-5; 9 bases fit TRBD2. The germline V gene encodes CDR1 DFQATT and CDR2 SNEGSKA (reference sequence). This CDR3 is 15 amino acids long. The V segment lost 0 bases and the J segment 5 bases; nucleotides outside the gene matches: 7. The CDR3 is CSAREIAGVGETQYF. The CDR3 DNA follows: TGCAGTGCTAGAGAAATAGCGGGAGTGGGGGAGACCCAGTACTTC.

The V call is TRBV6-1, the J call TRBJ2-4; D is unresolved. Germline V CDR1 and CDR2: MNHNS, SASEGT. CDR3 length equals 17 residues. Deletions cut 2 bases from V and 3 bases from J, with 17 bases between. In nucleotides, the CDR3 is TGTGCCAGCAGTGAATTGGATTTGGGGTTGCGCAAAAACATTCAGTACTTC. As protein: CASSELDLGLRKNIQYF.

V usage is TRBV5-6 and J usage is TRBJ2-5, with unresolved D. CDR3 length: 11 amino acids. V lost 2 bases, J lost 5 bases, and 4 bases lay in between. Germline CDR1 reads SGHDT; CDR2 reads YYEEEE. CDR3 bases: TGTGCCAGCAGCTTAAAGGAGACCCAGTACTTC. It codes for CASSLKETQYF.

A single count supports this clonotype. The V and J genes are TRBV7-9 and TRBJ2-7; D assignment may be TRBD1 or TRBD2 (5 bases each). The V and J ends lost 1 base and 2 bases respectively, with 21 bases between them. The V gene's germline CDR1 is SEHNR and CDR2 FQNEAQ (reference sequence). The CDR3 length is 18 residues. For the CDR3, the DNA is TGTGCCAGCAGCTTAGGGCAACTAGGGGCCCCCCTCCCCTACGAGCAGTACTTC. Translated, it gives CASSLGQLGAPLPYEQYF.

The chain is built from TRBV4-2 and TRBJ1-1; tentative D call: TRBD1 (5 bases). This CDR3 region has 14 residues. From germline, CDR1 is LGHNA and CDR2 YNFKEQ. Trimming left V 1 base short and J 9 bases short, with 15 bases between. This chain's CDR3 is CASSQVVDRGQAFF. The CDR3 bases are TGTGCCAGCAGCCAAGTGGTCGATAGGGGACAAGCTTTCTTT.

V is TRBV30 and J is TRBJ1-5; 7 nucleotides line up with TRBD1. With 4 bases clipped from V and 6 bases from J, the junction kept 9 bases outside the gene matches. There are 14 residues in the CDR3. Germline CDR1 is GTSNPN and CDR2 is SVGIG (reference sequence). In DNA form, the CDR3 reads TGTGCCTGGACCCGACAGGGTGGTGGTCAGCCCCAGCATTTT. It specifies CAWTRQGGGQPQHF.

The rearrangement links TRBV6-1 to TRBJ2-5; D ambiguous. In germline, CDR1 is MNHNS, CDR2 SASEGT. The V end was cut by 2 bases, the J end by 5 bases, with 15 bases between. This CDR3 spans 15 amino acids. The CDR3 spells CASSERSDGRETQYF. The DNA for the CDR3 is TGTGCCAGCAGTGAACGGAGTGACGGTCGGGAGACCCAGTACTTC.

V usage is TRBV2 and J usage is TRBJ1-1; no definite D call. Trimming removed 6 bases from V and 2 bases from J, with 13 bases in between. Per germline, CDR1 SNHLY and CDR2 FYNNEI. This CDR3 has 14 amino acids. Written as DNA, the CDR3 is TGTGCCAGCAGCCCCAGGACGGGTAACACTGAAGCTTTCTTT. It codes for CASSPRTGNTEAFF.

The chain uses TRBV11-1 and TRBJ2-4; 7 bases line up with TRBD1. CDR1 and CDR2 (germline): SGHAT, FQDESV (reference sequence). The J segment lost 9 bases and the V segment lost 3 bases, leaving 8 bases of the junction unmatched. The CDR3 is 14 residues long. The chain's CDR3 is CASSFNRQGVIQYF. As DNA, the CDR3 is TGTGCCAGCAGCTTTAATAGACAGGGAGTCATTCAGTACTTC. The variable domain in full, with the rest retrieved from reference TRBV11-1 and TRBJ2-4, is EAEVAQSPRYKITEKSQAVAFWCDPISGHATLYWYRQILGQGPELLVQFQDESVVDDSQLPKDRFSAERLKGVDSTLKIQPAELGDSAMYLCASSFNRQGVIQYFGAGTRLSVL.

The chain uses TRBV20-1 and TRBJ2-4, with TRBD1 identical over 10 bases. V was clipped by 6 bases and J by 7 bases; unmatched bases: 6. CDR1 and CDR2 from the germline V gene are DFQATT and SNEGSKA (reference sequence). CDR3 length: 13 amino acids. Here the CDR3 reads CSAKTGGENIQYF. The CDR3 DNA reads TGCAGTGCAAAGACAGGGGGCGAGAACATTCAGTACTTC.

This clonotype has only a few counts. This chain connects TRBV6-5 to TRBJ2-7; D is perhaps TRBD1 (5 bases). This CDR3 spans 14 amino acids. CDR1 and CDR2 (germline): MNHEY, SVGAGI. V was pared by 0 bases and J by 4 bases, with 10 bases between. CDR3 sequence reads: CASSYSKGKYEQYF. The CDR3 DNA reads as TGTGCCAGCAGTTACTCAAAGGGGAAATACGAGCAGTACTTC.

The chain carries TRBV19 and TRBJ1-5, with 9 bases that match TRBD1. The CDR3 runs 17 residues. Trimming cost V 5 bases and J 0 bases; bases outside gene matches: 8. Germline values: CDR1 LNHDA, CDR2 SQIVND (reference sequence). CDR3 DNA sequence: TGTGCCAGTAGTCCCAGGGACAGGGCTTCTAGCAATCAGCCCCAGCATTTT. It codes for CASSPRDRASSNQPQHF.

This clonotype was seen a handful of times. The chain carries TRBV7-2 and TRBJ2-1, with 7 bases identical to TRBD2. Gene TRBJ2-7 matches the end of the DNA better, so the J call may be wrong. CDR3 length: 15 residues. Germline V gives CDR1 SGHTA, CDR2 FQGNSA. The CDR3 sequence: CASTGGGARPPEQYF. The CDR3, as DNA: TGTGCCAGCACGGGCGGGGGAGCCCGACCCCCCGAGCAGTACTTC.

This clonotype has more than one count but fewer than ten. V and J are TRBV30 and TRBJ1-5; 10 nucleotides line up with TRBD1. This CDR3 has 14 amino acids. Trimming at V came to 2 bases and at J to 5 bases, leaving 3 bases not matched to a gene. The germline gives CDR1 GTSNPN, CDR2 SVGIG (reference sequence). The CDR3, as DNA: TGTGCCTGGAGTTTGACAGGGGGCGATCAGCCCCAGCATTTT. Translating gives CAWSLTGGDQPQHF.

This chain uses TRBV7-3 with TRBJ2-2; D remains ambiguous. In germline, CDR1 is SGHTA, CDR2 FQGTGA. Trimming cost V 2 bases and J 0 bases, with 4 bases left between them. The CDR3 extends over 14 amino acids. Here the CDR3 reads CASSLASNTGELFF. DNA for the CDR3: TGTGCCAGCAGCTTAGCATCGAACACCGGGGAGCTGTTTTTT.

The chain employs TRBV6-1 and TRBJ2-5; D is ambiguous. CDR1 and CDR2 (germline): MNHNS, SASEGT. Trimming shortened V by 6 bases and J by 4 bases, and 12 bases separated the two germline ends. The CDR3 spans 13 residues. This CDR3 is CASSPNHSETQYF. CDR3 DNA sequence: TGTGCCAGCAGCCCCAATCACTCAGAGACCCAGTACTTC.

Here the CDR3 reads CASTVGGLGGQPQHF. Written as DNA, the CDR3 is TGTGCCAGCACGGTCGGGGGCCTCGGGGGTCAGCCCCAGCATTTT. V is TRBV6-1 and J is TRBJ1-5, with D maybe TRBD1 (6 bases). The CDR3 runs to 15 residues. Trimming stripped 7 bases from V and 6 bases from J, with 19 bases between. Germline loops: CDR1 MNHNS, CDR2 SASEGT.

CDR3 coding DNA: TGTGCCAGCATAGGGGGCCAGGGTACAGGGAATCGCTACAATGAGCAGTTCTTC. This codes for CASIGGQGTGNRYNEQFF. This sequence joins TRBV6-2 or TRBV6-3 and TRBJ2-1; 7 positions agree with TRBD1. Germline trimming cut 7 bases from V and 3 bases from J; bases unmatched to any gene: 18. Germline V lookup: CDR1 MNHEY, CDR2 SVGEGT. This CDR3 comprises 18 residues.

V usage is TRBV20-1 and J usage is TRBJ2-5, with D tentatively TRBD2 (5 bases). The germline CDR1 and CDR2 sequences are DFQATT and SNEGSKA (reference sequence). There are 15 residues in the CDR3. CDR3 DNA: TGCAGCCACACGGGTGTGGGGTCGGAGGAAGAGACCCAGTACTTC. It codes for CSHTGVGSEEETQYF.

CDR3 in DNA: TGTGCCACCAGTGACCTCCAGGGTTTTAGCACAGATACGCAGTATTTT. It is translated as CATSDLQGFSTDTQYF. The chain is built from TRBV24-1 and TRBJ2-3; weak D call: TRBD1 (5 bases). CDR3 size: 16 residues. V lost 4 bases to trimming and J lost 0 bases, with 13 bases between them. Germline V gene sequence: CDR1 KGHDR, CDR2 SFDVKD.

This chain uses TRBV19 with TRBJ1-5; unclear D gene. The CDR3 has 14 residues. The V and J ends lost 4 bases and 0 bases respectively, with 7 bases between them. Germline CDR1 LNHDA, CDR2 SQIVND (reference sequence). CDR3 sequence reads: CASSTANSNQPQHF. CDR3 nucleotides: TGTGCCAGTAGTACAGCAAATAGCAATCAGCCCCAGCATTTT.

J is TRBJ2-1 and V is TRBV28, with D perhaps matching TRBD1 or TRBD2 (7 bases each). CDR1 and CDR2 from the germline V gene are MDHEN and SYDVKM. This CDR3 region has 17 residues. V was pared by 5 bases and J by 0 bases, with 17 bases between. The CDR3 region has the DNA TGTGCCAGCAGTATAACGAAGCGGGACAGCTCCTACAATGAGCAGTTCTTC. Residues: CASSITKRDSSYNEQFF.

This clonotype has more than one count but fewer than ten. The CDR3 DNA reads TGTGCCAGCAGGCGGGCTGAAGCGAACACCGGGGAGCTGTTTTTT. Translated, it gives CASRRAEANTGELFF. The chain employs TRBV7-8 and TRBJ2-2; tentatively, D is TRBD2 (5 bases). CDR3 length: 15 amino acids. Germline V lookup: CDR1 SGHVS, CDR2 FQNEAQ. Trimming shortened V by 6 bases and J by 0 bases, and 11 bases separated the two germline ends.

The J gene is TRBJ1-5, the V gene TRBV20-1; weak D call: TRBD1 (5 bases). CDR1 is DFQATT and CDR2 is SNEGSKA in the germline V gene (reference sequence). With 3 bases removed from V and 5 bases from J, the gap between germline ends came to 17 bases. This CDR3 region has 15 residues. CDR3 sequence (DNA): TGCAGTGCTAGTCGACAGCAGATCGGGGATCAGCCCCAGCATTTT. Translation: CSASRQQIGDQPQHF.

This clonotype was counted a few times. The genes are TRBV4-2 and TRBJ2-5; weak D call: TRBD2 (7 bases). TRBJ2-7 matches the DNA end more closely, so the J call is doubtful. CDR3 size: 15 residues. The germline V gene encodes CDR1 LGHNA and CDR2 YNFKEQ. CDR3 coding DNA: TGTGCCAGCAGCCGGGGGCTAGCGGCGGGCTACGAGCAGTACTTC. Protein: CASSRGLAAGYEQYF.

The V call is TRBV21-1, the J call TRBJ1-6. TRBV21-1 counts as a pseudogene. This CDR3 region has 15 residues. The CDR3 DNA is TGTGCCAGCAGCAAACTCTCTCACCATAATTCACCCCTCCACTTT. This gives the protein CASSKLSHHNSPLHF.